The source of this T cell receptor (beta chain) is a study of neurological immune-mediated disorders. Study outcomes and limitations: Because no CDR3 amino acid sequences were shared across subjects by expanded clones, private repertoires were suggested in all groups.

5'RACE with 10-nucleotide random UMIs generated the cDNA. TCRdb re-called the 5' RACE reads with MiXCR, one entry per CDR3 protein. The repertoire has 100,000 or so distinct CDR3 sequences, about 13% of them found once; the top ten carry around 5.3%. This clonotype was seen repeatedly, ten times or more. Its target is unknown. V lost 2 bases, J lost 5 bases, and 8 bases stayed unmatched. The CDR3 has 16 residues. CDR1 and CDR2 (germline): SGHTA, FQGNSA. As for time point: longitudinal time-point 2. This chain links TRBV7-2 with TRBJ1-3, with 8 bases fitting TRBD1. Sequenced: PBMCs. The clonotype comes from a female donor with HTLV-1-associated myelopathy (HAM/TSP). CDR3 protein: CASSLYGQGVRNTIYF. CDR3 nucleotide sequence: TGTGCCAGCAGCTTATATGGACAGGGAGTGAGAAACACCATATATTTT.